This T cell receptor (beta chain) was captured by sequencing in a study of graft-versus-host responses after intestinal transplantation. Study background: Recipients underwent multivisceral, liver-intestinal, or isolated intestinal transplants. The study, taken as a whole, reports: GvH clones occurred in recipient marrow; some first appeared in ileum or blood.

The CDR3 has 13 residues. V was pared by 4 bases and J by 0 bases, with 7 bases between. The V gene's germline CDR1 is SGHRS and CDR2 YFSETQ. About this clone itself: Its cognate antigen is unknown.

Assay: immunoSEQ multiplex PCR; the TCRdb copy retains only in-frame clones and omits some. The sample contains approximately 18,000 clones, about nine tenths of which appear only once. The sample was PBMCs, taken around 230 days after intestinal transplant. The clonotype originates from a human patient who received an intestinal transplant, so some T cells may come from the graft donor. The chain joins TRBV5-1 to TRBJ1-1, with D unresolved. The CDR3: CASSIRLNTEAFF. CDR3 nucleotide sequence: TGCGCCAGCAGCATCCGACTGAACACTGAAGCTTTCTTT.